One T cell receptor beta chain is described in this entry. The data are from a study of blood T cell repertoires in COVID-19. The overall study: COVID-19 samples from acute and convalescent phases originated in the United States, Italy and Spain. The cDNA or gDNA used as material had been derived from T cells, B-cell-depleted T cells, or PBMCs.

Original methodology: From reference gene primer amplification, estimates of nucleated cell counts were derived. TCRdb keeps only in-frame clones here, not all; method: immunoSEQ multiplex PCR. Clone size and V and J calls were adopted from that table, with D and trimming inferred from the DNA. The sample yields about 59,000 clones, approximately 81% seen once. This sequence was found in an elderly woman with active or convalescent COVID-19. Sequences were obtained from peripheral blood.

In DNA form, the CDR3 reads TGTGCCAGCAGCGTAGGACTAGCGCTCGGGGGGCAGTTCTTC. It codes for CASSVGLALGGQFF. This chain links TRBV9 with TRBJ2-1; 8 nucleotides match TRBD2. There are 14 residues in the CDR3. J lost 12 bases, V lost 0 bases, and 8 bases had no gene match. CDR1 is SGDLS, CDR2 YYNGEE, per germline.